The 21 T cell receptor beta chains listed next were all sequenced from one sample in a study of T cells expressing NK-cell markers. Using the 5' RACE reads, TCRdb records one entry per CDR3 protein without DNA. The sample has roughly 450,000 distinct CDR3 sequences. The material sequenced was blood T cells: a sorted CD56 or NKG2C T cell subset, CD4+ or CD8+ T cells, or bulk PBMC T cells (not recorded which). These receptors came from a woman aged 50 to 60 in good health.

The chain is built from TRBV4-1 and TRBJ2-3. In germline, CDR1 is MGHRA, CDR2 YSYEKL. The CDR3 is 13 residues long. CDR3 protein: CASIDRRTDTQYF.

The CDR3 here is CAVRWTGRTGELFF. The genes are TRBV10-2 and TRBJ2-2; the TCRdb call, TRBD1, lacks DNA for checking. CDR1 is WSHSY, CDR2 SAAADI, per germline. This CDR3 contains 14 residues.

The chain couples TRBV7-9 to TRBJ2-2; without DNA, the TCRdb call of TRBD2 cannot be checked. CDR1 is SEHNR and CDR2 is FQNEAQ in the germline V gene (reference sequence). CDR3 length equals 14 residues. CDR3 sequence: CASREDWNTGELFF.

J is TRBJ2-7 and V is TRBV13. This CDR3 has 12 residues. Germline V lookup: CDR1 PRHDT, CDR2 FYEKMQ (reference sequence). CDR3 sequence: CASSSRYYEQYF. Full variable domain (rest looked up from reference TRBV13 and TRBJ2-7): AAGVIQSPRHLIKEKRETATLKCYPIPRHDTVYWYQQGPGQDPQFLISFYEKMQSDKGSIPDRFSAQQFSDYHSELNMSSLELGDSALYFCASSSRYYEQYFGPGTRLTVT.

J is TRBJ1-1 and V is TRBV3-1. Germline CDR1 is LGHDT and CDR2 is YNNKEL (reference sequence). This CDR3 has 15 residues. The CDR3 spells CASSQDLWLVGEAFF.

This rearrangement joins TRBV19 to TRBJ2-4. Per the germline V gene, CDR1 is LNHDA and CDR2 is SQIVND (reference sequence). The CDR3 has 12 amino acids. CDR3 sequence reads: CASSMAKNIQYF.

The chain carries TRBV6-5 and TRBJ1-1. The CDR3 loop spans 15 amino acids. Germline V lookup: CDR1 MNHEY, CDR2 SVGAGI. The CDR3 spells CASSYSQGLNTEAFF.

This chain uses TRBV3-1 with TRBJ1-2; checking the TCRdb D call of TRBD1 is not possible without DNA. The CDR3 runs 16 residues. Germline assignment: CDR1 LGHDT and CDR2 YNNKEL (reference sequence). CDR3 amino acids: CASSQDGPRGALGYTF.

This sequence joins TRBV13 and TRBJ2-3; TCRdb's assignment of TRBD2 cannot be checked, as there is no DNA. Per the germline V gene, CDR1 is PRHDT and CDR2 is FYEKMQ (reference sequence). This CDR3 spans 15 amino acids. The CDR3 reads CASSLMLLAEDTQYF.

J is TRBJ2-2 and V is TRBV6-1; TCRdb's assignment of TRBD2 cannot be checked, as there is no DNA. CDR3 length equals 15 residues. Germline-derived CDR1 and CDR2 are MNHNS and SASEGT. This CDR3 reads CASSALAANTGELFF.

V is TRBV10-3 and J is TRBJ2-5; the TCRdb D gene call, TRBD2, has no DNA to confirm it. This CDR3 has 11 amino acids. The germline gives CDR1 ENHRY, CDR2 SYGVKD. CDR3 sequence: CAIAAQETQYF.

This chain uses TRBV5-6 with TRBJ2-5; as DNA is missing, the TRBD2 call by TCRdb cannot be tested. CDR1 SGHDT and CDR2 YYEEEE come from the germline V gene. The CDR3 sequence is 12 residues long. The CDR3 spells CASSHSGETQYF.

The rearrangement joins TRBV10-1 to TRBJ2-1; TCRdb's assignment of TRBD2 cannot be checked, as there is no DNA. The germline CDR1 and CDR2 sequences are WNHNN and SYGVQD (reference sequence). This CDR3 is 14 amino acids long. The CDR3 spells CASSETSGRARSFF.

V usage is TRBV24-1 and J usage is TRBJ2-5. This CDR3 comprises 12 residues. CDR1 KGHDR and CDR2 SFDVKD come from the germline V gene. This chain's CDR3 is CATSDFRGAQYF.

The V and J genes are TRBV20-1 and TRBJ2-7; TCRdb indicates TRBD2, and absent DNA this call remains unverified. Germline V gives CDR1 DFQATT, CDR2 SNEGSKA (reference sequence). This CDR3 region has 14 residues. The CDR3 loop is CSARLVAGNYEQYF.

This CDR3 is CASGVAPVYEQYF. The gene calls are TRBV5-1 and TRBJ2-7; with no DNA, the TCRdb D assignment of TRBD1 cannot be verified. The CDR3 consists of 13 residues. Germline V gives CDR1 SGHRS, CDR2 YFSETQ. Complete variable domain (other parts from reference TRBV5-1 and TRBJ2-7): KAGVTQTPRYLIKTRGQQVTLSCSPISGHRSVSWYQQTPGQGLQFLFEYFSETQRNKGNFPGRFSGRQFSNSRSEMNVSTLELGDSALYLCASGVAPVYEQYFGPGTRLTVT.

This chain joins TRBV29-1 and TRBJ2-1; TCRdb returns TRBD1, unconfirmable since there is no DNA. CDR1 is SQVTM and CDR2 is ANQGSEA in the germline V gene. The length of the CDR3 is 12 residues. This CDR3 reads CSVEYGGYEQFF.

This chain uses TRBV6-1 with TRBJ2-3; TCRdb selects TRBD2, and the lack of DNA leaves this call unchecked. Germline loops: CDR1 MNHNS, CDR2 SASEGT. The CDR3 totals 14 residues. CDR3 in amino acids: CASSELAGVDTQYF.

V and J are TRBV21-1 and TRBJ2-5; as DNA is missing, the TRBD1 call by TCRdb cannot be tested. TRBV21-1 is classified as a pseudogene. The CDR3 is made up of 15 amino acids. The CDR3 reads CASSKVKRGAETQYF.

J is TRBJ2-3 and V is TRBV7-9; checking the TCRdb D call of TRBD1 is not possible without DNA. The germline gives CDR1 SEHNR, CDR2 FQNEAQ (reference sequence). The CDR3 sequence is 15 residues long. CDR3 loop: CASSLSPRATDTQYF.

The rearrangement uses TRBV19 and TRBJ2-7; the TRBD2 assignment by TCRdb is unverifiable without DNA. Looked up from germline, CDR1 is LNHDA and CDR2 is SQIVND (reference sequence). This CDR3 is 14 amino acids long. The CDR3 is CASRAVGLLDEQYF.